This T cell receptor beta chain was documented in a study of response to subunit inactivated influenza vaccine. V lost 5 bases to trimming and J lost 5 bases, with 10 bases between them. This CDR3 comprises 13 residues. Germline lookup yields CDR1 SGHRS and CDR2 YFSETQ. This clonotype was seen many times. The antigen remains undetermined. Study outcomes and limitations: Authors suggested each seasonal flu vaccination may recruit only limited numbers of new T cells.

Using its own MiXCR run on the RT-PCR reads, TCRdb lists one record per CDR3 protein. The data show about 530,000 distinct CDR3 sequences, 10% to 15% seen once. The sequenced sample was PBMCs from blood, obtained on the day of vaccination. The sequence was obtained from a man aged 50 or older who received an inactivated influenza vaccine. The chain uses TRBV5-1 and TRBJ2-2; D gene uncertain. As DNA, the CDR3 is TGCGCCAGCAGTTCAAAGGATACCGGGGAGCTGTTTTTT. This gives the protein CASSSKDTGELFF. The entire variable domain, with the rest obtained from reference TRBV5-1 and TRBJ2-2, is as follows: KAGVTQTPRYLIKTRGQQVTLSCSPISGHRSVSWYQQTPGQGLQFLFEYFSETQRNKGNFPGRFSGRQFSNSRSEMNVSTLELGDSALYLCASSSKDTGELFFGEGSRLTVL.